Listed here is a single T cell receptor beta chain. The ends lost 5 bases at V and 7 bases at J; junction bases unmatched: 5. The CDR3 runs 14 residues. Germline CDR1 and CDR2: DFQATT and SNEGSKA (reference sequence). The data are from a study of Graves' ophthalmopathy and Graves' hyperthyroidism. For the study at large: There was a collection of peripheral blood at initial diagnosis, before any treatment.

CAS ≥3, NOSPECS ≥4, moderate-to-severe activity and duration under 3 months marked donors with ophthalmopathy. The authors diagnosed from clinical symptoms, serum thyroxine, TRAb, thyroid ultrasound and orbital computed tomography. Transcripts of RNA were the source for amplifying TCR beta CDR3 regions. First-round RT-PCR employed HTBI primers, with a second-round multiplex PCR after it. Using its own MiXCR run on the multiplex PCR reads, TCRdb lists one record per CDR3 protein. The repertoire holds approximately 50,000 distinct CDR3 sequences, with about 50% as singletons. The TCR sequence derives from an adult man with Graves' ophthalmopathy. Sequences were obtained from peripheral blood. The chain has TRBV20-1 and TRBJ1-4; 12 bases match TRBD1. The CDR3 DNA sequence: TGCAGTGCTTTACCGGGACAGGGGGCTGAAAAACTGTTTTTT. Translating gives CSALPGQGAEKLFF.